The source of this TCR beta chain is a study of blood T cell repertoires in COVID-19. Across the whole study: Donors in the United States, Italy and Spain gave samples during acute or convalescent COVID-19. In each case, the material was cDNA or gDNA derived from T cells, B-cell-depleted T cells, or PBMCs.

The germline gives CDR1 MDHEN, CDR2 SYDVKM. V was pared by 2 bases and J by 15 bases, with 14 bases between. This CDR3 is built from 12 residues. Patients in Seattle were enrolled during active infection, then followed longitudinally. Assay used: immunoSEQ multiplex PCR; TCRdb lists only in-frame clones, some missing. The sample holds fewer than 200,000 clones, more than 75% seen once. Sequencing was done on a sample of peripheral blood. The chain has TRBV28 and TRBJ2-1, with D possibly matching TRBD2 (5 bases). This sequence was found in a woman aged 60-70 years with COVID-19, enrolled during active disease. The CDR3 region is CASSLGRERGFF. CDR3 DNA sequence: TGTGCCAGCAGTTTAGGCCGGGAACGGGGGTTCTTC.